This TCR beta chain is from a study of neurological immune-mediated disorders. Germline V CDR1 and CDR2: SGHRS, YFSETQ. The CDR3 loop spans 14 amino acids. V lost 4 bases and J 10 bases, leaving 20 bases between the germline ends. A single record per CDR3 protein comes from TCRdb applying MiXCR to the 5' RACE reads. The sample consists of tens of thousands of distinct CDR3 sequences, roughly 13% of them appearing once. This clonotype occurred many times. The clonotype was recovered from a woman aged 45-60 years in good health. V usage is TRBV5-1 and J usage is TRBJ1-2; possible D gene TRBD1, 5 bases. Input material: PBMCs. For the CDR3, the DNA is TGCGCCAGCAGCGTTCGGTCCCCGACAGACCCCTACACCTTC. It specifies CASSVRSPTDPYTF.